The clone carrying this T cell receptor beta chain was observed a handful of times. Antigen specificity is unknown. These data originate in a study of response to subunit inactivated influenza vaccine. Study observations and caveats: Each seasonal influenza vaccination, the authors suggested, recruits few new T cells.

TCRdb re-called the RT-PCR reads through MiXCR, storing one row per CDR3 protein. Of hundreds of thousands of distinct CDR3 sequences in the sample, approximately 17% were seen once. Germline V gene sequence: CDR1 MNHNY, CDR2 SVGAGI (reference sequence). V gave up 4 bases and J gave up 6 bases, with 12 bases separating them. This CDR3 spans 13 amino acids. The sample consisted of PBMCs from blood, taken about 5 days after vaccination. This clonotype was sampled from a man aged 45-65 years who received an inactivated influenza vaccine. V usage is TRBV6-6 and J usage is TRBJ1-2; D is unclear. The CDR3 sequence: CASSLGRRNGYTF. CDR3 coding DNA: TGTGCCAGCAGTTTGGGCCGACGGAATGGCTACACCTTC.